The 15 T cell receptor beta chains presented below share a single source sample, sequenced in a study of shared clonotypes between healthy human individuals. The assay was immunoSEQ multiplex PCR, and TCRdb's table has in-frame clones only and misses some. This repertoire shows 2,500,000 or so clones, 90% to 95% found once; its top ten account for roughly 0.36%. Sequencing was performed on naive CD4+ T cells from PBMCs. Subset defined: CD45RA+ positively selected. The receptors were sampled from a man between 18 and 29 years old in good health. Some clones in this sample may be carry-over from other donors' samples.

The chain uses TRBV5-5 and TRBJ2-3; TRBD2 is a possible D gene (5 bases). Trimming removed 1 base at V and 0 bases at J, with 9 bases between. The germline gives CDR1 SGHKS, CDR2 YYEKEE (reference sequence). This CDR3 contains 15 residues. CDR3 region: CASSLLRVSTDTQYF. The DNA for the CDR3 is TGTGCCAGCAGCTTGTTGCGGGTTAGCACAGATACGCAGTATTTT.

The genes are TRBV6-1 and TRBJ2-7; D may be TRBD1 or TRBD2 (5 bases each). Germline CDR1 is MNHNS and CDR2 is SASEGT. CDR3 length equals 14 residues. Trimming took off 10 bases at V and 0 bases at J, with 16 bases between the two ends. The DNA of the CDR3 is TGTGCCACCCTGGGACGGGAATTCTCCTACGAGCAGTACTTC. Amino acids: CATLGREFSYEQYF.

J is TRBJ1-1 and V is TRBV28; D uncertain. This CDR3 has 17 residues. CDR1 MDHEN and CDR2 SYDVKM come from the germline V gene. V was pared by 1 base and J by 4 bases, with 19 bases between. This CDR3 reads CASSLLGFGFFSTEAFF. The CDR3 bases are TGTGCCAGCAGTTTATTGGGCTTTGGGTTTTTCAGCACTGAAGCTTTCTTT.

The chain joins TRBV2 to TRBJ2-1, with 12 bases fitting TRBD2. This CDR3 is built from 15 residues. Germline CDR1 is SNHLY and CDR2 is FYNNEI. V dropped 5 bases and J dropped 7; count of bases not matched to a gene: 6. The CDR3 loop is CASSPLAGGSNEQFF. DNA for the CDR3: TGTGCCAGCAGTCCCCTAGCGGGAGGGAGTAATGAGCAGTTCTTC.

Here the CDR3 DNA reads TGCAGCGTAGAACAGGGGCAAGCTGAAAAACTGTTTTTT. Protein product: CSVEQGQAEKLFF. The chain joins TRBV29-1 to TRBJ1-4; 7 nucleotides align to TRBD1. The CDR3 has 13 residues. Germline assignment: CDR1 SQVTM and CDR2 ANQGSEA. The junction had 8 bases not matched to a gene; V was cut back by 6 bases and J by 7 bases.

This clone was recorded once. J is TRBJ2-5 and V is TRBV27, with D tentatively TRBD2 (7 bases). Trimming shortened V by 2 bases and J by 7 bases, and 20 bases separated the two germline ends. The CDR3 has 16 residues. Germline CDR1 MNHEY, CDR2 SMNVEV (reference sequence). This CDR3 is CASSLGAGGPGGTQYF. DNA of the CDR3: TGTGCCAGCAGTTTAGGAGCTGGGGGCCCGGGAGGGACCCAGTACTTC.

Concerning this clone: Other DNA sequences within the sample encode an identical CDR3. The DNA for the CDR3 is TGCGCCAGCAGTCCCGCATCGAACTATGGCTACACCTTC. It is translated as CASSPASNYGYTF. The chain is built from TRBV5-1 and TRBJ1-2; unclear D gene. The CDR3 spans 13 residues. V lost 5 bases and J 2 bases, leaving 10 bases between the germline ends. The germline CDR1 and CDR2 sequences are SGHRS and YFSETQ.

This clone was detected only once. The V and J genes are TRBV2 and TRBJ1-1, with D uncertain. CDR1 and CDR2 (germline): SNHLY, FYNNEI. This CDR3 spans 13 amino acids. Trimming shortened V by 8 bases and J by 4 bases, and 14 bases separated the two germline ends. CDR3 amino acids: CASALERSTEAFF. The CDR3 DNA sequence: TGTGCCAGCGCCCTGGAGAGGAGCACTGAAGCTTTCTTT.

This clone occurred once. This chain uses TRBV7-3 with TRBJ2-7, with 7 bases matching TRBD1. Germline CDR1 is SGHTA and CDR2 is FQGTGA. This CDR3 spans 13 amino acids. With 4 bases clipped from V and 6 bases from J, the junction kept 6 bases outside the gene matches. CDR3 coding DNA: TGTGCCAGCAGCTCGGACAGGACTCGCGAGCAGTACTTC. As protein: CASSSDRTREQYF.

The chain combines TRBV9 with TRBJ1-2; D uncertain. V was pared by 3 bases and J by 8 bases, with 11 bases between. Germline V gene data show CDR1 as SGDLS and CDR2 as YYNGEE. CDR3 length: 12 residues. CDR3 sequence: CASSEHRDGYTF. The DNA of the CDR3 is TGTGCCAGCAGCGAGCACCGAGACGGCTACACCTTC.

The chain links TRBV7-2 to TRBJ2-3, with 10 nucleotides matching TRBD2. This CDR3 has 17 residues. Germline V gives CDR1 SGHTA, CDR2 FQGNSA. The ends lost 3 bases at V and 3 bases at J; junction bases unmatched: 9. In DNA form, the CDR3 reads TGTGCCAGCAGCTTGAGGCTAGCGGGAGCGGGGACAGATACGCAGTATTTT. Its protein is CASSLRLAGAGTDTQYF.

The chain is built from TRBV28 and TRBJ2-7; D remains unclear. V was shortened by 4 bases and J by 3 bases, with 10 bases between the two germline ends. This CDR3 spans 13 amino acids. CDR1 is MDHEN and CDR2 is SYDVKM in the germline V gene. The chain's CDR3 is CASSSPYNYEQYF. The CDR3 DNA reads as TGTGCCAGCAGTTCTCCTTATAACTACGAGCAGTACTTC. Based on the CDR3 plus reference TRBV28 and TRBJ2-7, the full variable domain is DVKVTQSSRYLVKRTGEKVFLECVQDMDHENMFWYRQDPGLGLRLIYFSYDVKMKEKGDIPEGYSVSREKKERFSLILESASTNQTSMYLCASSSPYNYEQYFGPGTRLTVT.

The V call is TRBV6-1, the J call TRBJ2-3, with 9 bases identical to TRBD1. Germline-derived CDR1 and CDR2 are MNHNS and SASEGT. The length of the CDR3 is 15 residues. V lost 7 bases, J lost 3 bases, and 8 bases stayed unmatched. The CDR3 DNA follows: TGTGCCAGCATTGGGGACAGGGACGGGACAGATACGCAGTATTTT. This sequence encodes CASIGDRDGTDTQYF.

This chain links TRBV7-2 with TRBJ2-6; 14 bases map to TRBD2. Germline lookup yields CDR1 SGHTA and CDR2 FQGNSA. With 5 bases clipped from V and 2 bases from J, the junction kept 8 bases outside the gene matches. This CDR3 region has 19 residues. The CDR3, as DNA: TGTGCCAGCAGCCCACAACTGGGACTAGCGGGAGCTGGGGCCAACGTCCTGACTTTC. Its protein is CASSPQLGLAGAGANVLTF.

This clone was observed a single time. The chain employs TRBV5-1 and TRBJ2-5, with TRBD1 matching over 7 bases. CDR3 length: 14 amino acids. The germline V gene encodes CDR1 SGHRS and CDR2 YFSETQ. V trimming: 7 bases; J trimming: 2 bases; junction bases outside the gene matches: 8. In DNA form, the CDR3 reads TGCGCCAGCGAGACCGGGACAGATCAAGAGACCCAGTACTTC. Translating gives CASETGTDQETQYF.